Listed here is a single T cell receptor (beta chain). The target antigen is unknown. CDR3 size: 14 residues. CDR1 and CDR2 from the germline V gene are LGHNA and YSLEER. The V and J ends lost 4 bases and 5 bases respectively, with 14 bases between them. Chemo-refractory metastatic non-small-cell lung cancer patients received focal radiation with ipilimumab CTLA-4 blockade. The data were taken from a study of radiotherapy plus CTLA-4 blockade in lung cancer. About the research overall: Disease control was present in around a third of patients, and objective responses in around 18%.

Method: immunoSEQ multiplex PCR; TCRdb's copy keeps in-frame clones and lacks some. In the table there are roughly 44,000 clones, around 69% of which are singletons. Study-level points and caveats: Radiotherapy with ipilimumab was followed by blood expansion of tumor-derived clones.

The sample consisted of peripheral blood, taken from a patient treated with radiotherapy plus ipilimumab. The V and J genes are TRBV4-3 and TRBJ1-1; D might be TRBD1 (5 bases). This receptor was obtained from a human donor with non-small cell lung cancer who had stable disease on radiotherapy plus ipilimumab. The CDR3 loop reads CASSLNGGETEAFF. The CDR3 DNA sequence: TGCGCCAGCAGCCTTAACGGAGGGGAAACTGAAGCTTTCTTT.